What follows is one T cell receptor beta chain and its context. There are 14 residues in the CDR3. Germline V gene lookup returns CDR1 LNHNV and CDR2 YYDKDF (reference sequence). V shed 5 bases and J 6 bases; nucleotides not matched to a gene: 9. This specimen belongs to a study of blood T cell repertoires in COVID-19. Across the study: Italy, Spain and the United States were the sources of the convalescent and acute COVID-19 samples.

Authors' methods: Amplification from reference gene primers served as the basis for estimated nucleated cell counts. The assay was immunoSEQ multiplex PCR, and TCRdb's table has in-frame clones only and misses some. Clonal size and the V and J genes are those of that table, whereas D and trimming came from the DNA. This sample carries more than 150,000 clones, about 84% of them seen once, and the ten largest clones take 5.5% to 7.5%. The sequencing sample was made of peripheral blood. This chain connects TRBV15 to TRBJ2-7; 8 bases fit TRBD1. This TCR derives from a human donor in a cohort sampled during active COVID-19. The CDR3 DNA sequence: TGTGCCACCAGCGGGCGACAGGGGACGGGCGAGCAGTACTTC. Translation: CATSGRQGTGEQYF.